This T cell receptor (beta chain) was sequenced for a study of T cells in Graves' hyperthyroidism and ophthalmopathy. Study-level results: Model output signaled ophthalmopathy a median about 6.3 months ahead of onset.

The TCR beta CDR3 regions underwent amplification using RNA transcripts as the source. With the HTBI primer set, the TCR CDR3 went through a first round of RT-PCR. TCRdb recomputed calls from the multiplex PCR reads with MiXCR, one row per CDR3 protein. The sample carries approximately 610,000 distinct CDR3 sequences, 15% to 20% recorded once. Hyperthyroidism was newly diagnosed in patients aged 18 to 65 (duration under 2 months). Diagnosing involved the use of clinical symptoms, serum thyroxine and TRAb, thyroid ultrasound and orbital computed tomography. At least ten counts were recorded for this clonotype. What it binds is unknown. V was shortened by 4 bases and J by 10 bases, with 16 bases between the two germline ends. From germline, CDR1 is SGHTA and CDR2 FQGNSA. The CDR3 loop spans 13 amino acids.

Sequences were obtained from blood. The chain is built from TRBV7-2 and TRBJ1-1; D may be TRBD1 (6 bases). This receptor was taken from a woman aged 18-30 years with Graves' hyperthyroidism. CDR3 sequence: CASSWDNPGAAFF. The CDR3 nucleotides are TGTGCCAGCAGCTGGGATAATCCGGGGGCAGCTTTCTTT. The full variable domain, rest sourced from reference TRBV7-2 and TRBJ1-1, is GAGVSQSPSNKVTEKGKDVELRCDPISGHTALYWYRQSLGQGLEFLIYFQGNSAPDKSGLPSDRFSAERTGGSVSTLTIQRTQQEDSAVYLCASSWDNPGAAFFGQGTRLTVV.